A single T cell receptor beta chain is shown here with its context. Antigen: not known. The data were obtained in a study of OX40 agonist ivuxolimab in advanced cancers. Study findings and constraints: Clones of CD4+ and CD8+ blood T cells grew by week 6 at doses of 0.1 to 3.0 mg/kg. The authors did not determine the antigen specificity of the expanded peripheral T cells. Average numbers of expanded clones were greater in CD8+ T cells than in CD4+.

The germline V gene encodes CDR1 SGHDT and CDR2 YYEEEE. V was shortened by 3 bases and J by 0 bases, with 7 bases between the two germline ends. The CDR3 runs 14 residues. TCRdb keeps only in-frame clones here, not all; method: immunoSEQ multiplex PCR. This repertoire shows 50,000 to 60,000 clones, about 85% found once; its top ten account for 11% to 15%. This specimen was CD4+ or CD8+ T cells sorted from blood, taken in a trial of the OX40 agonist ivuxolimab. This clonotype originated in an adult with an advanced solid tumor such as melanoma, head and neck, liver or kidney cancer. The chain is built from TRBV5-6 and TRBJ2-1; D unresolved. The CDR3 coding sequence is TGTGCCAGCAGCTATCTCAGCTCCTACAATGAGCAGTTCTTC. This encodes CASSYLSSYNEQFF.